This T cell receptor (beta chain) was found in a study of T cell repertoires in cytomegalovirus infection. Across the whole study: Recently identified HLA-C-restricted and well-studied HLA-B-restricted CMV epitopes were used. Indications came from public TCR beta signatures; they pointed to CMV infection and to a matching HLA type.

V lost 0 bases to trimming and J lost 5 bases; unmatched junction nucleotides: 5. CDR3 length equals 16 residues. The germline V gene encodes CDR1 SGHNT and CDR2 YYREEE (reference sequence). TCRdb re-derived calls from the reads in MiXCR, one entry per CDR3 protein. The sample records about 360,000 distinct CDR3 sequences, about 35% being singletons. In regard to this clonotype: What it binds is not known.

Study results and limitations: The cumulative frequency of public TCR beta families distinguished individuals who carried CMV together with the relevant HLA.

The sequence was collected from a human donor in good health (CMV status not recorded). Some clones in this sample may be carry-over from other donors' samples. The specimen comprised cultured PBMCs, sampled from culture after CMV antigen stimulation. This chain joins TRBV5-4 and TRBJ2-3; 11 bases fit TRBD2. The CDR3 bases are TGTGCCAGCAGCTTGGATCTAGCGGGAGGCCGAGATACGCAGTATTTT. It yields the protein CASSLDLAGGRDTQYF.